One sample yielded the 8 T cell receptor beta chains listed below, sequenced in a study of response to subunit inactivated influenza vaccine. Via MiXCR, TCRdb re-called the RT-PCR reads, giving one row per CDR3 protein. The sample gives roughly 780,000 distinct CDR3 sequences, around 20% of which show up once; around 9.9% is in the top ten. The source material was PBMCs from blood, sampled more than 4 days after vaccination. These receptors originate from a man aged 45 to 65 who received an inactivated influenza vaccine.

This clonotype appeared a few times. This chain uses TRBV4-3 with TRBJ2-3, with 7 nucleotides matching TRBD1. The CDR3 is 15 residues long. Per germline, CDR1 LGHNA and CDR2 YSLEER. V shed 2 bases, J shed 2 bases, and the junction held 4 bases outside the gene matches. CDR3 in DNA: TGCGCCAGCAGCCAATCGGGACAGAACACAGATACGCAGTATTTT. It yields the protein CASSQSGQNTDTQYF.

The rearrangement uses TRBV27 and TRBJ1-2; 9 nucleotides match TRBD1. V lost 2 bases and J lost 5; bases outside the gene matches: 9. The CDR3 runs 16 residues. The germline gives CDR1 MNHEY, CDR2 SMNVEV (reference sequence). CDR3: CASSLAPTGTGYGYTF. The CDR3 coding sequence is TGTGCCAGCAGTTTAGCCCCAACCGGGACAGGGTATGGCTACACCTTC.

Details on this clonotype: At one end the junction does not follow the germline gene, possibly because of a read error. The chain employs TRBV15 and TRBJ1-2; D possibly corresponds to TRBD1 (6 bases). The CDR3 is made up of 15 amino acids. The germline V gene has CDR1 LNHNV and CDR2 YYDKDF (reference sequence). In DNA, the CDR3 is TGTGCCACCAGCAGAGGGACAGCTATTAACTATGGCTACAACTTC. Translated, it gives CATSRGTAINYGYNF. Together with reference TRBV15 and TRBJ1-2, the CDR3 gives the full variable domain: DAMVIQNPRYQVTQFGKPVTLSCSQTLNHNVMYWYQQKSSQAPKLLFHYYDKDFNNEADTPDNFQSRRPNTSFCFLDIRSPGLGDTAMYLCATSRGTAINYGYNFGSGTRLTVV.

This clonotype showed up just a few times. The V gene is TRBV10-3, the J gene TRBJ2-7; 8 nucleotides align to TRBD2. Looked up from germline, CDR1 is ENHRY and CDR2 is SYGVKD. The trim removed 3 bases at V and 2 bases at J, leaving 3 bases unmatched. The CDR3 sequence is 14 residues long. This CDR3 is CAISDSGAAYEQYF. CDR3 nucleotide sequence: TGTGCCATCAGTGATAGCGGGGCCGCCTACGAGCAGTACTTC.

The chain uses TRBV20-1 and TRBJ2-7; D is undetermined. The V gene lost 5 bases and the J gene lost 2 bases, with 13 bases spanning the gap. Germline V gives CDR1 DFQATT, CDR2 SNEGSKA (reference sequence). The CDR3 is 13 amino acids. The CDR3 sequence is CSARSKATYEQYF. CDR3 sequence (DNA): TGCAGTGCTCGCAGTAAGGCAACCTACGAGCAGTACTTC.

In its sample, this clonotype was seen many times. The CDR3 bases are TGCAGTGTTGAATCCGGGACAGGGAACGAGCAGTACTTC. Translated, it gives CSVESGTGNEQYF. The chain has TRBV20-1 and TRBJ2-7; 9 bases line up with TRBD1. The V segment lost 7 bases and the J segment 5 bases; nucleotides outside the gene matches: 9. The V gene's germline CDR1 is DFQATT and CDR2 SNEGSKA (reference sequence). This CDR3 has 13 amino acids.

This clonotype came up once. The rearrangement uses TRBV4-1 and TRBJ2-1; no clear D gene. Trimming cost V 0 bases and J 7 bases, with 16 bases left between them. Germline V CDR1 and CDR2: MGHRA, YSYEKL. The CDR3 is 16 residues long. CDR3: CASSQDMGSRLNEQFF. The CDR3 DNA sequence: TGCGCCAGCAGCCAAGATATGGGCAGCCGATTGAATGAGCAGTTCTTC.

The chain has TRBV7-8 and TRBJ2-5, with D tentatively TRBD2 (5 bases). Germline assignment: CDR1 SGHVS and CDR2 FQNEAQ. The V and J ends lost 0 bases and 5 bases respectively, with 10 bases between them. This CDR3 region has 14 residues. The CDR3 coding sequence is TGTGCCAGCAGCTTAGCCGGAGCGGTGGAGACCCAGTACTTC. Translating gives CASSLAGAVETQYF. The entire variable domain, with the rest obtained from reference TRBV7-8 and TRBJ2-5, is as follows: GAGVSQSPRYKVAKRGQDVALRCDPISGHVSLFWYQQALGQGPEFLTYFQNEAQLDKSGLPSDRFFAERPEGSVSTLKIQRTQQEDSAVYLCASSLAGAVETQYFGPGTRLLVL.